This T cell receptor (beta chain) was captured by sequencing in a study of T cell responses to AZD1222 COVID-19 vaccine. Only in-frame clones appear in the TCRdb table, and some are missing; sequencing was by immunoSEQ multiplex PCR. Among 120,000 to 150,000 clones listed, approximately 88% were seen once. V was trimmed by 3 bases and J by 12 bases, leaving 13 bases between them. The germline V gene encodes CDR1 KGHDR and CDR2 SFDVKD. The CDR3 spans 12 residues. This sequence originates from an adult in good health. The V gene is TRBV24-1, the J gene TRBJ1-2; maybe TRBD1 (6 bases). The specimen was peripheral blood, collected on day 0 of MenACWY control vaccination. CDR3 loop: CATSDTGRGHTF. CDR3 nucleotide sequence: TGTGCCACCAGTGATACGGGCCGGGGGCACACCTTC.